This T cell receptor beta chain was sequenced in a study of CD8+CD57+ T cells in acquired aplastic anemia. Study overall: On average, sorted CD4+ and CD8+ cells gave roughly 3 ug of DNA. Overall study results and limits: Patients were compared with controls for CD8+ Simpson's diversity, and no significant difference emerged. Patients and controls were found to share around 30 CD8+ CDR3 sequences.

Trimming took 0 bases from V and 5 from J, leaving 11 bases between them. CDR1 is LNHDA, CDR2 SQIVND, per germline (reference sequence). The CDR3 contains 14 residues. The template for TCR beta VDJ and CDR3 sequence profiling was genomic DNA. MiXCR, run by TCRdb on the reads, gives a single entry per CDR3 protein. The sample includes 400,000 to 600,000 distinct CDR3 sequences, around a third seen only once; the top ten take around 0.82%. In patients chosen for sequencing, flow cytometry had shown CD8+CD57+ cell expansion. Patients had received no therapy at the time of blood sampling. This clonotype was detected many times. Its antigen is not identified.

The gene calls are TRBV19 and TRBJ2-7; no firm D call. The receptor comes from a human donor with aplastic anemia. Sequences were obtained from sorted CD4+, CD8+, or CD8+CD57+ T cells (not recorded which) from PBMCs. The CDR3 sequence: CASSIDHPRDEQYF. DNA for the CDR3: TGTGCCAGTAGTATAGATCACCCCCGGGACGAGCAGTACTTC.